These 5 T cell receptor beta chains share one sample of origin, sequenced in a study of T cell clonotyping in hematopoietic cell transplantation. Only in-frame clones appear in the TCRdb table, and some are missing; sequencing was by immunoSEQ multiplex PCR. The data hold 16,000 or so clones, with about nine tenths observed a single time. Sequencing used peripheral blood mononuclear cells. Receptors were obtained from a man aged 40-50 years in good health. Some clones in this sample may be carry-over from other donors' samples.

This rearrangement joins TRBV7-2 to TRBJ2-7; the match to TRBD2 covers 13 bases. The CDR3 sequence is 16 residues long. With V trimmed by 5 bases and J by 5 bases, 9 bases remained unmatched. Per the germline V gene, CDR1 is SGHTA and CDR2 is FQGNSA. Here the CDR3 reads CASSPELAGGRNEQYF. CDR3 in DNA: TGTGCCAGCAGCCCCGAACTAGCGGGGGGGCGTAACGAGCAGTACTTC.

The chain is built from TRBV6-1 and TRBJ2-5, with D maybe TRBD1 (5 bases). The CDR3 is 13 amino acids. V lost 8 bases to trimming and J lost 3 bases, with 13 bases between them. Germline V CDR1 and CDR2: MNHNS, SASEGT. The CDR3 region is CASRRGTKETQYF. Written as DNA, the CDR3 is TGTGCCAGCCGTAGGGGTACGAAAGAGACCCAGTACTTC.

This clone is a singleton in its sample. The rearrangement uses TRBV6-5 and TRBJ2-7, with D possibly being TRBD1 (7 bases). This CDR3 is 14 amino acids long. The V end lost 6 bases, the J end lost 3 bases, and 15 bases lay between the germline ends. Per the germline V gene, CDR1 is MNHEY and CDR2 is SVGAGI. CDR3 protein: CASSIRQGGYEQYF. CDR3 coding DNA: TGTGCCAGCAGCATAAGACAGGGAGGCTACGAGCAGTACTTC.

The V gene is TRBV11-2, the J gene TRBJ1-2, with D possibly matching TRBD1 (6 bases). The germline V gene encodes CDR1 SGHAT and CDR2 FQNNGV. This CDR3 comprises 16 residues. V lost 2 bases and J lost 0, with 13 bases in between. CDR3 loop: CASSLKVTGANYGYTF. The CDR3 DNA sequence: TGTGCCAGCAGCTTAAAAGTGACAGGAGCTAACTATGGCTACACCTTC.

The gene calls are TRBV2 and TRBJ2-7; the D is unclear. V was cut by 6 bases and J by 0 bases, with 12 bases left in between. This CDR3 contains 14 residues. Germline loops: CDR1 SNHLY, CDR2 FYNNEI. The CDR3, as DNA: TGTGCCAGCAGCGATACAGAGTACTCCTACGAGCAGTACTTC. It specifies CASSDTEYSYEQYF.